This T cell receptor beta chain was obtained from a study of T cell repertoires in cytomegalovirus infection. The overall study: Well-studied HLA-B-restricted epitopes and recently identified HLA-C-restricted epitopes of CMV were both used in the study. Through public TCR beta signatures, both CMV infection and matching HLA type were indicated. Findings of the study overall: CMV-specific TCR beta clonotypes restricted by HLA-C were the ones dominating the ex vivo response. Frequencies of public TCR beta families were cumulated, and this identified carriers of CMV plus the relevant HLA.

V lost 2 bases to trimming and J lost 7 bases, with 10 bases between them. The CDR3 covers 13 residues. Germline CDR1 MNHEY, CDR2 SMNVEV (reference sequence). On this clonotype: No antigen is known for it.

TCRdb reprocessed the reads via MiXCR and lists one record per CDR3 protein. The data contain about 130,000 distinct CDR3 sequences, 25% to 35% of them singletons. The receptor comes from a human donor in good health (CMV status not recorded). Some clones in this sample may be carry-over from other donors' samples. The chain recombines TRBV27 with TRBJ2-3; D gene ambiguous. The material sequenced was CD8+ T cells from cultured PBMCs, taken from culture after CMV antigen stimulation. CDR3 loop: CASSLNLPHTQYF. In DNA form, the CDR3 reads TGTGCCAGCAGTTTAAACCTCCCGCATACGCAGTATTTT.